This TCR beta chain was retrieved from a study of T and B cells in COVID-19 patients. Study-level information: COVID-19 patients gave peripheral blood either during active infection or after recovery. Comorbidities linked to unfavorable COVID-19 outcome were present in about 90% of the roughly 20 active-infection patients. Most recovered patients had mild to moderate COVID-19 treated as outpatients. General observations from the study: CD4+, regulatory T cell, CD8+ and sorted SARS-CoV-2-responsive or tetramer+ T cells were not yet sequenced.

A word on this clonotype: The antigen is unknown.

The V gene's germline CDR1 is MNHEY and CDR2 SVGAGI. The CDR3 totals 16 residues. V shed 2 bases and J shed 3 bases, with 13 bases lying between them. TRB rearrangements were amplified by multiplex PCR with BIOMED2 TRB-A/B primers. One entry per CDR3 protein results from TCRdb running MiXCR on the multiplex PCR reads. The sample lists several thousand distinct CDR3 sequences, approximately 33% occurring once. Each TRB amplification used 250-500 ng of genomic DNA from blood. What was sequenced was blood. The sequence was obtained from a human donor who had recovered from COVID-19. The V and J genes are TRBV6-5 and TRBJ1-4; a possible D gene is TRBD1 (5 bases). The CDR3 here is CASSYVGETANEKLFF. CDR3 DNA sequence: TGTGCCAGCAGTTACGTGGGGGAGACGGCTAATGAAAAACTGTTTTTT.